The rows below give T cell receptor beta chains drawn from one sample of a study of cytotoxic CD8 clonotypes in ibrutinib-treated CLL. Using immunoSEQ multiplex PCR, the repertoire was profiled, and TCRdb retains in-frame clones only, with some absent. Among 150,000 to 200,000 clones, about 88% were seen once, and the ten largest hold about 3%. The material sequenced was PBMCs, taken at disease progression, from a patient treated with ibrutinib. Every receptor here comes from a human donor with chronic lymphocytic leukemia. Both conserved end residues are trimmed from each CDR3.

ASSLGHDGYT,TRBJ1-2,10,TRBV7-9
ASSLRGNTPDTQY,TRBJ2-3,13,TRBV27
ASSLMQGQETQY,TRBJ2-5,12,TRBV18
ASSTGGNTGELF,TRBJ2-2,12,TRBV19
ASSLGQGSGAQH,TRBJ1-5,12,TRBV27
ASSYQRSGDNQPQH,TRBJ1-5,14,TRBV6-6
ASSLRAGISYNEQF,TRBJ2-1,14,TRBV27
ASTRQGNTEAF,TRBJ1-1,11,TRBV19
ASSLWFSSYNEQF,TRBJ2-1,13,TRBV6-5
ASSLVAGTVTPF,TRBJ1-1,12,TRBV11-2
ASSPKVAQTLPTETQY,TRBJ2-5,16,TRBV7-3
ASSRGQFTGELF,TRBJ2-2,12,TRBV19
ASRQGTGAFNEQF,TRBJ2-1,13,TRBV2
ASSQGPTGGSGNTIY,TRBJ1-3,15,TRBV4-1
ASATGPNQPQH,TRBJ1-5,11,TRBV9
ASSFPKDRGRYEQY,TRBJ2-7,14,TRBV5-4
ASSSENSLQETQY,TRBJ2-5,13,TRBV21-1
ASSSGDSHPYNEQF,TRBJ2-1,14,TRBV7-6
ASSQEGLAGVHEQF,TRBJ2-1,14,TRBV14
ASSATTGVRLGYT,TRBJ1-2,13,TRBV18
ASIKGQGVNTEAF,TRBJ1-1,13,TRBV7-9
ASSLSGLAGGWGDEQF,TRBJ2-1,16,TRBV11-3
ASSLAGGVRSGDYGYT,TRBJ1-2,16,TRBV7-2
ASSEYSSGANVLT,TRBJ2-6,13,TRBV10-2
ASSRGGLNYEQY,TRBJ2-7,12,TRBV28
SVARPYGYT,TRBJ1-2,9,TRBV20-1
ASSRRDRENEKLF,TRBJ1-4,13,TRBV27
ASSLRQGDTGELF,TRBJ2-2,13,TRBV6-1
ASSFEGANTGELF,TRBJ2-2,13,TRBV7-3
AWTRQGARGNTEAF,TRBJ1-1,14,TRBV30
ASSPRPYNEQF,TRBJ2-1,11,TRBV7-3
ASSGGQGNTEAF,TRBJ1-1,12,TRBV7-3
ASSYNSGGELF,TRBJ2-2,11,TRBV27
ASSEWASGSNEQF,TRBJ2-1,13,TRBV25-1
ASSYQGFSNQPQH,TRBJ1-5,13,TRBV5-5
ASSQEVTTGEKLF,TRBJ1-4,13,TRBV4-2
ASSLRDISGNTIY,TRBJ1-3,13,TRBV6-5
ASSAAPGTPASYEQY,TRBJ2-7,15,TRBV9